Listed below are T cell receptor beta chains from one sample, sequenced in a study of T cells in Graves' hyperthyroidism and ophthalmopathy. TCRdb re-called the multiplex PCR reads through MiXCR, storing one row per CDR3 protein. The sample shows about 400,000 distinct CDR3 sequences, about 16% of them seen only once. What was sequenced was blood. Receptors originate from a woman between 55 and 75 years old with Graves' ophthalmopathy. Both conserved end residues are part of each CDR3. The order of the fields is clone size, V gene, D gene, J gene, CDR3 protein, CDR3 DNA. The D gene is left open where the match is weak. Where a row states a size, it is once, few, many or the class of an expanded clone; other rows omit it.

abundance: many; v_gene: TRBV28; d_gene: .; j_gene: TRBJ2-1; CDR3aa: CASISLLGGLGNEQFF; CDR3nt: TGTGCCAGCATCTCCCTCCTTGGGGGGCTGGGCAATGAGCAGTTCTTC
abundance: few; v_gene: TRBV4-1; d_gene: .; j_gene: TRBJ2-1; CDR3aa: CASLGNRDEQFF; CDR3nt: TGCGCCAGCTTGGGGAATAGGGATGAGCAGTTCTTC
abundance: .; v_gene: TRBV25-1; d_gene: .; j_gene: TRBJ2-7; CDR3aa: CASSEFGGSYEQYF; CDR3nt: TGTGCCAGCAGTGAATTTGGGGGGTCCTACGAGCAGTACTTC
abundance: .; v_gene: TRBV20-1; d_gene: .; j_gene: TRBJ2-3; CDR3aa: CSARDLTDTQYF; CDR3nt: TGCAGTGCTAGAGATCTGACAGATACGCAGTATTTT
abundance: few; v_gene: TRBV10-3; d_gene: .; j_gene: TRBJ2-2; CDR3aa: CAISVPGTGELFF; CDR3nt: TGTGCCATCAGTGTACCAGGAACCGGGGAGCTGTTTTTT
abundance: many; v_gene: TRBV7-8; d_gene: .; j_gene: TRBJ1-5; CDR3aa: CASSLALGQPQHF; CDR3nt: TGTGCCAGCAGCTTAGCGCTAGGTCAGCCCCAGCATTTT
abundance: few; v_gene: TRBV7-9; d_gene: .; j_gene: TRBJ2-7; CDR3aa: CASSYPPGALNYEQYF; CDR3nt: TGTGCCAGCAGTTACCCTCCAGGGGCCCTAAACTACGAGCAGTACTTC
abundance: many; v_gene: TRBV3-1; d_gene: .; j_gene: TRBJ1-5; CDR3aa: CASSQRSQGLPQHF; CDR3nt: TGTGCCAGCAGCCAGAGGTCCCAGGGGTTGCCCCAGCATTTT
abundance: many; v_gene: TRBV28; d_gene: .; j_gene: TRBJ1-1; CDR3aa: CAALGDRNTEAFF; CDR3nt: TGTGCCGCCCTAGGTGACAGAAACACTGAAGCTTTCTTT
abundance: .; v_gene: TRBV20-1; d_gene: .; j_gene: TRBJ1-2; CDR3aa: CSAPGQNPNYGYTF; CDR3nt: TGCAGTGCCCCAGGACAGAACCCTAACTATGGCTACACCTTC
abundance: many; v_gene: TRBV20-1; d_gene: .; j_gene: TRBJ2-3; CDR3aa: CSARDLGETDTQYF; CDR3nt: TGCAGTGCTAGAGATCTCGGGGAAACAGATACGCAGTATTTT
abundance: many; v_gene: TRBV2; d_gene: .; j_gene: TRBJ2-3; CDR3aa: CASSALAGPRGTQYF; CDR3nt: TGTGCCAGCAGTGCTTTGGCGGGGCCTCGTGGTACGCAGTATTTT
abundance: many; v_gene: TRBV11-2; d_gene: .; j_gene: TRBJ2-5; CDR3aa: CASSVRETQYF; CDR3nt: TGTGCCAGCAGCGTAAGAGAGACCCAGTACTTC
abundance: few; v_gene: TRBV24-1; d_gene: .; j_gene: TRBJ1-2; CDR3aa: CATSDVGGRGYTF; CDR3nt: TGTGCCACCAGTGATGTAGGGGGGAGAGGCTACACCTTC
abundance: many; v_gene: TRBV5-1; d_gene: .; j_gene: TRBJ2-7; CDR3aa: CASSLEGKYEQYF; CDR3nt: TGCGCCAGCAGCTTGGAGGGGAAGTACGAGCAGTACTTC
abundance: many; v_gene: TRBV6-2/TRBV6-3; d_gene: .; j_gene: TRBJ2-7; CDR3aa: CASSYSISGSYEQYF; CDR3nt: TGTGCCAGCAGTTACTCGATATCTGGATCCTACGAGCAGTACTTC
abundance: few; v_gene: TRBV7-8; d_gene: .; j_gene: TRBJ1-1; CDR3aa: CASSIGGNSEAFF; CDR3nt: TGTGCCAGCAGCATAGGGGGGAATTCGGAAGCTTTCTTT
abundance: .; v_gene: TRBV5-1; d_gene: TRBD2; j_gene: TRBJ2-1; CDR3aa: CASSLGHGGSLPHEQFF; CDR3nt: TGCGCCAGCAGCTTGGGTCATGGCGGGAGTCTGCCCCATGAGCAGTTCTTC
abundance: .; v_gene: TRBV25-1; d_gene: .; j_gene: TRBJ1-1; CDR3aa: CASSEYRRSEAFF; CDR3nt: TGTGCCAGCAGTGAATATCGCCGAAGTGAAGCTTTCTTT
abundance: few; v_gene: TRBV7-3; d_gene: TRBD1; j_gene: TRBJ1-1; CDR3aa: CASSLLGQAEAFF; CDR3nt: TGTGCCAGCAGCTTATTGGGACAGGCTGAAGCTTTCTTT
abundance: many; v_gene: TRBV6-5; d_gene: TRBD1; j_gene: TRBJ2-7; CDR3aa: CASSYRPPRGTGTHEQYF; CDR3nt: TGTGCCAGCAGTTACCGCCCCCCCCGCGGGACAGGGACCCACGAGCAGTACTTC
abundance: many; v_gene: TRBV5-1; d_gene: TRBD2; j_gene: TRBJ2-3; CDR3aa: CASSLTSGSSRAQYF; CDR3nt: TGCGCCAGCAGCCTAACTAGCGGGAGCTCCAGGGCGCAGTATTTT
abundance: few; v_gene: TRBV19; d_gene: TRBD1; j_gene: TRBJ2-5; CDR3aa: CASSIGTGQETQYF; CDR3nt: TGTGCCAGTAGTATAGGGACAGGGCAAGAGACCCAGTACTTC
abundance: .; v_gene: TRBV27; d_gene: .; j_gene: TRBJ2-4; CDR3aa: CATSDWASSSIQYF; CDR3nt: TGTGCCACCAGTGATTGGGCTAGTAGTAGCATTCAGTACTTC
abundance: few; v_gene: TRBV9; d_gene: .; j_gene: TRBJ2-2; CDR3aa: CASSVGQLANTGELFF; CDR3nt: TGTGCCAGCAGCGTAGGGCAGCTGGCGAACACCGGGGAGCTGTTTTTT
abundance: few; v_gene: TRBV27; d_gene: .; j_gene: TRBJ2-3; CDR3aa: CASSLTPEDTQYF; CDR3nt: TGTGCCAGCAGTTTAACACCCGAGGATACGCAGTATTTT
abundance: many; v_gene: TRBV7-9; d_gene: TRBD1; j_gene: TRBJ2-3; CDR3aa: CASSDNRGSDSHTQYF; CDR3nt: TGTGCCAGCAGCGACAACAGGGGAAGCGACTCTCATACGCAGTATTTT
abundance: few; v_gene: TRBV6-2/TRBV6-3; d_gene: .; j_gene: TRBJ2-3; CDR3aa: CASSYSIRDGTDTQYF; CDR3nt: TGTGCCAGCAGTTACTCGATCAGGGATGGGACAGATACGCAGTATTTT
abundance: many; v_gene: TRBV5-1; d_gene: .; j_gene: TRBJ2-5; CDR3aa: CASSQADGQETQYF; CDR3nt: TGCGCCAGCAGCCAAGCGGACGGCCAAGAGACCCAGTACTTC
abundance: many; v_gene: TRBV6-1; d_gene: .; j_gene: TRBJ1-1; CDR3aa: CASFKAGGNTEAFF; CDR3nt: TGTGCCAGTTTTAAAGCAGGAGGGAACACTGAAGCTTTCTTT
abundance: .; v_gene: TRBV29-1; d_gene: .; j_gene: TRBJ1-3; CDR3aa: CSVVTPTSGNTIYF; CDR3nt: TGCAGCGTTGTGACTCCGACCTCTGGAAACACCATATATTTT
abundance: many; v_gene: TRBV3-1; d_gene: .; j_gene: TRBJ2-7; CDR3aa: CASSSGGSYSYEQYF; CDR3nt: TGTGCCAGCAGCTCCGGAGGGTCCTACTCCTACGAGCAGTACTTC
abundance: many; v_gene: TRBV7-3; d_gene: .; j_gene: TRBJ2-1; CDR3aa: CASSLRSQGGNEQFF; CDR3nt: TGTGCCAGCAGCTTAAGAAGCCAGGGGGGCAATGAGCAGTTCTTC
abundance: .; v_gene: TRBV5-8; d_gene: TRBD2; j_gene: TRBJ2-7; CDR3aa: CASSLSGTRYEQYF; CDR3nt: TGTGCCAGCAGCTTGTCCGGGACTAGGTACGAGCAGTACTTC
abundance: many; v_gene: TRBV20-1; d_gene: .; j_gene: TRBJ2-4; CDR3aa: CSARDAAPAKNIQYF; CDR3nt: TGCAGTGCTAGAGATGCGGCACCAGCCAAAAACATTCAGTACTTC
abundance: few; v_gene: TRBV19; d_gene: .; j_gene: TRBJ1-6; CDR3aa: CASSIGQEGNSPLHF; CDR3nt: TGTGCCAGTAGTATTGGGCAGGAAGGAAATTCACCCCTCCACTTT
abundance: .; v_gene: TRBV20-1; d_gene: .; j_gene: TRBJ1-1; CDR3aa: CSATKTGGGAFF; CDR3nt: TGCAGTGCTACTAAAACGGGGGGGGGAGCTTTCTTT